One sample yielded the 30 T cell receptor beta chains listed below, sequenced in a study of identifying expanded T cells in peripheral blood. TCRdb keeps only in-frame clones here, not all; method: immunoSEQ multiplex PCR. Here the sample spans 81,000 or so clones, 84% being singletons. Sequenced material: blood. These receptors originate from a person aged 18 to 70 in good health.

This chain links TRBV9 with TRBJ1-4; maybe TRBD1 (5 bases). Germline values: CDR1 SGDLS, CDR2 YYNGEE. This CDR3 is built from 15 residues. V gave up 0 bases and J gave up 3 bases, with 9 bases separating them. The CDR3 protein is CASSVAQGPNEKLFF. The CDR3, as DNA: TGTGCCAGCAGCGTAGCCCAGGGCCCTAATGAAAAACTGTTTTTT. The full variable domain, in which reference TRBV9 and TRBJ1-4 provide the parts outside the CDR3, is DSGVTQTPKHLITATGQRVTLRCSPRSGDLSVYWYQQSLDQGLQFLIQYYNGEERAKGNILERFSAQQFPDLHSELNLSSLELGDSALYFCASSVAQGPNEKLFFGSGTQLSVL.

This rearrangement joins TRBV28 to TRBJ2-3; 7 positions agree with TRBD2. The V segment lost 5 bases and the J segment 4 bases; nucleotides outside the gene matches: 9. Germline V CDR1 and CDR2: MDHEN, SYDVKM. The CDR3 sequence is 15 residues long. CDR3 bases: TGTGCCAGCAGTCCTGCTAGCGGATGGCCAGATACGCAGTATTTT. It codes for CASSPASGWPDTQYF.

The CDR3 sequence: CASGARGGGQETQYF. The CDR3 bases are TGTGCTAGTGGTGCCCGGGGCGGGGGGCAAGAGACCCAGTACTTC. The J gene is TRBJ2-5, the V gene TRBV12-5, with 8 positions matching TRBD2. Per the germline V gene, CDR1 is LGHNT and CDR2 is FRNRAP. This CDR3 has 15 residues. The trim removed 5 bases at V and 2 bases at J, leaving 7 bases unmatched.

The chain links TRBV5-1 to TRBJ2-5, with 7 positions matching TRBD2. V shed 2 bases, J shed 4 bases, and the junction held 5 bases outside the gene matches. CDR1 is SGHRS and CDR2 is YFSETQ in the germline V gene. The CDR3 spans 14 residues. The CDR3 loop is CASSFGEGRETQYF. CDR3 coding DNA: TGCGCCAGCAGCTTCGGGGAGGGCCGAGAGACCCAGTACTTC.

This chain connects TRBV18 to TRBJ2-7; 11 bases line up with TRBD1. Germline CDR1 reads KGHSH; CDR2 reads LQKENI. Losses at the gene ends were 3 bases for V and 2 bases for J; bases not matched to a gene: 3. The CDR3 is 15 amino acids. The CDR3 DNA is TGTGCCAGCTCACCGCTGGACAGGGGGCCCTACGAGCAGTACTTC. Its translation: CASSPLDRGPYEQYF.

CDR3 sequence reads: CAISEWGTSGINEQFF. The CDR3 nucleotides are TGTGCCATCAGTGAGTGGGGGACTAGCGGGATTAATGAGCAGTTCTTC. This chain links TRBV10-3 with TRBJ2-1; 13 bases agree with TRBD2. Trimming at V came to 1 base and at J to 7 bases, leaving 4 bases not matched to a gene. The CDR3 consists of 16 residues. Germline CDR1 is ENHRY and CDR2 is SYGVKD.

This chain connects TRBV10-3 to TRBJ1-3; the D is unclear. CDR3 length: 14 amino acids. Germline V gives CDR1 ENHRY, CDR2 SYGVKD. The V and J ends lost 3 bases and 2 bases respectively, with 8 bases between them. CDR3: CAISDSGTGNTIYF. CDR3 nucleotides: TGTGCCATCAGTGATTCCGGTACTGGAAACACCATATATTTT.

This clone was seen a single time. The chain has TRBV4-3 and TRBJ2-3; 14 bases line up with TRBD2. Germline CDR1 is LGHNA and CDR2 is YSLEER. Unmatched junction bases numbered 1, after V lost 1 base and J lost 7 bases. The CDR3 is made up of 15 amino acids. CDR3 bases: TGCGCCAGCAGCCAAGGACTAGCGGGAGGGCATACGCAGTATTTT. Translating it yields CASSQGLAGGHTQYF.

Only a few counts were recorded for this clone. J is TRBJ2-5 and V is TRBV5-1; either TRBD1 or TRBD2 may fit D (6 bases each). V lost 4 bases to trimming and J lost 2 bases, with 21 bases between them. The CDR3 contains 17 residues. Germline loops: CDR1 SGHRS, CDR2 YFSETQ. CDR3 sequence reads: CASSLHRGRDLQETQYF. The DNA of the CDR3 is TGCGCCAGCAGCCTACATCGGGGGCGGGACCTGCAAGAGACCCAGTACTTC.

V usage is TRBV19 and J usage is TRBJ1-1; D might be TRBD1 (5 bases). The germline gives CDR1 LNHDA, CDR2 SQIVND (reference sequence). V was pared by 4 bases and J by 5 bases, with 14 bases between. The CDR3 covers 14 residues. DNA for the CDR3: TGTGCCAGTAGTAGCCGGGGGATTGGAACTGAAGCTTTCTTT. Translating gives CASSSRGIGTEAFF.

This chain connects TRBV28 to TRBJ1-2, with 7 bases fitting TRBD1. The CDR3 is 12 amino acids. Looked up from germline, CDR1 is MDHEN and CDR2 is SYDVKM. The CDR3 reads CASSRGQYGYTF. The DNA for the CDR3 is TGTGCAAGTTCTCGGGGACAGTATGGCTACACCTTC.

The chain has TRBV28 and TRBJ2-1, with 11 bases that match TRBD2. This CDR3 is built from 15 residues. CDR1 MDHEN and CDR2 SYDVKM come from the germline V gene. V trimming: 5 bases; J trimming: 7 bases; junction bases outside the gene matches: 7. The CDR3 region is CASSPRLAGLNEQFF. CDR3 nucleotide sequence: TGTGCCAGCAGTCCCCGACTAGCGGGATTGAATGAGCAGTTCTTC.

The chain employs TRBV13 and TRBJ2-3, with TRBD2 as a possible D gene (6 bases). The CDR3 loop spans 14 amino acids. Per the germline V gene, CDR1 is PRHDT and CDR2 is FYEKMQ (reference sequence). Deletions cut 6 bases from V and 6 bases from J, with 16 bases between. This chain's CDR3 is CASSPKTSSDTQYF. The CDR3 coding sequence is TGTGCCAGCAGTCCCAAGACTAGTAGCGATACGCAGTATTTT. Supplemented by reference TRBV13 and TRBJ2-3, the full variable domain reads AAGVIQSPRHLIKEKRETATLKCYPIPRHDTVYWYQQGPGQDPQFLISFYEKMQSDKGSIPDRFSAQQFSDYHSELNMSSLELGDSALYFCASSPKTSSDTQYFGPGTRLTVL.

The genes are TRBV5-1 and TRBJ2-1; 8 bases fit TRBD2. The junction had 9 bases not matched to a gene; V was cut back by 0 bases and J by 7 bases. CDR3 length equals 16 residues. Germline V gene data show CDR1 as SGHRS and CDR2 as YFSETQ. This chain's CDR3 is CASSLGSSGKVNEQFF. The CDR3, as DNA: TGCGCCAGCAGCTTGGGGAGTAGCGGGAAGGTAAATGAGCAGTTCTTC.

The CDR3 region has the DNA TGTGCCAGCAGCCCAGAGGGACAGCTTGAAGCTTTCTTT. It yields the protein CASSPEGQLEAFF. This chain connects TRBV9 to TRBJ1-1, with 7 positions matching TRBD1. This CDR3 contains 13 residues. V lost 4 bases, J lost 7 bases, and 7 bases stayed unmatched. The germline V gene encodes CDR1 SGDLS and CDR2 YYNGEE. The variable domain in full, completed from reference TRBV9 and TRBJ1-1, reads DSGVTQTPKHLITATGQRVTLRCSPRSGDLSVYWYQQSLDQGLQFLIQYYNGEERAKGNILERFSAQQFPDLHSELNLSSLELGDSALYFCASSPEGQLEAFFGQGTRLTVV.

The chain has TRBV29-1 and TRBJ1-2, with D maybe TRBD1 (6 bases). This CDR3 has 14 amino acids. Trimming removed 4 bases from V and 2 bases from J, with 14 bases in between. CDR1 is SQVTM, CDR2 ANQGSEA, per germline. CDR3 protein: CSVGITGTNYGYTF. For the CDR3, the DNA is TGCAGCGTTGGGATAACAGGGACCAACTATGGCTACACCTTC.

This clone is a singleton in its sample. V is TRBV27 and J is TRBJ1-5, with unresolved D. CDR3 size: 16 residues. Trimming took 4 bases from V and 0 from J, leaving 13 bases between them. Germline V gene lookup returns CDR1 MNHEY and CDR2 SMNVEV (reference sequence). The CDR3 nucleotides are TGTGCCAGCAGTTCCTCCCCGGGGTTTAGCAATCAGCCCCAGCATTTT. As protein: CASSSSPGFSNQPQHF.

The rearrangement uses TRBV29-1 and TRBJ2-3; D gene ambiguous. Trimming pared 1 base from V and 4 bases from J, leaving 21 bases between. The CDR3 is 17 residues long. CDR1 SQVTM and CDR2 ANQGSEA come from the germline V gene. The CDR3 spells CSVEGSLRPREADTQYF. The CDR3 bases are TGCAGCGTTGAAGGGTCCCTCCGGCCCAGAGAGGCAGATACGCAGTATTTT.

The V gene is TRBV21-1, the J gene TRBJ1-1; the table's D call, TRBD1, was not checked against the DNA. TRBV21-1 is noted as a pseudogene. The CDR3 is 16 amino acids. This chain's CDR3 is CASSKKRRDRYTEAFF. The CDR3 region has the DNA TGTGCCAGCAGCAAAAAAAGGCGGGACAGATACACTGAAGCTTTCTTT.

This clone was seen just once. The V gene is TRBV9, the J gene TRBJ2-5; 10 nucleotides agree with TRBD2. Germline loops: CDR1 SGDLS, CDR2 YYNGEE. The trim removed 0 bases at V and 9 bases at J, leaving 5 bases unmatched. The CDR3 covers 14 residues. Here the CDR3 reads CASSVGGSGGSQYF. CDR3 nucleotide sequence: TGTGCCAGCAGCGTAGGAGGTAGCGGGGGGTCCCAGTACTTC.

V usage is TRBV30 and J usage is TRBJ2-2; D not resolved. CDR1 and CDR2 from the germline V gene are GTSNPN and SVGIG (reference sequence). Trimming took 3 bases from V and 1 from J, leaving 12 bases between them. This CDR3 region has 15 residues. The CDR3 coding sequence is TGTGCCTGGAGAGGAGTCAATCTGAACACCGGGGAGCTGTTTTTT. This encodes CAWRGVNLNTGELFF.

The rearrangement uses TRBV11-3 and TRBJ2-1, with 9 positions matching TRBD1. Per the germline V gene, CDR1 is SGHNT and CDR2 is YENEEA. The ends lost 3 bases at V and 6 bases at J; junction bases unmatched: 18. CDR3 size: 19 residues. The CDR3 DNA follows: TGTGCCAGCAGCTTGGGGACAGGGTTTTTGGGCCCGGGGCTCAATGAGCAGTTCTTC. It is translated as CASSLGTGFLGPGLNEQFF. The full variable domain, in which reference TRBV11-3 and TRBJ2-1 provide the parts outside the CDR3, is EAGVVQSPRYKIIEKKQPVAFWCNPISGHNTLYWYLQNLGQGPELLIRYENEEAVDDSQLPKDRFSAERLKGVDSTLKIQPAELGDSAVYLCASSLGTGFLGPGLNEQFFGPGTRLTVL.

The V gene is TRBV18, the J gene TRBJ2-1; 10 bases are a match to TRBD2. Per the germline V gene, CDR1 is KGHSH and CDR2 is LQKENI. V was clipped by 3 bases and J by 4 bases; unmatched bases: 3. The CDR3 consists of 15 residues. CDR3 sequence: CASSPLTSGYNEQFF. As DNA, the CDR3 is TGTGCCAGCTCACCCCTGACTAGCGGGTACAATGAGCAGTTCTTC.

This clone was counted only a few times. The CDR3 here is CASGPTMSNQPQHF. CDR3 sequence (DNA): TGTGCCAGCGGCCCGACAATGAGCAATCAGCCCCAGCATTTT. The chain joins TRBV28 to TRBJ1-5; D is undetermined. The V end lost 8 bases, the J end lost 1 base, and 12 bases lay between the germline ends. This CDR3 comprises 14 residues. CDR1 MDHEN and CDR2 SYDVKM come from the germline V gene.

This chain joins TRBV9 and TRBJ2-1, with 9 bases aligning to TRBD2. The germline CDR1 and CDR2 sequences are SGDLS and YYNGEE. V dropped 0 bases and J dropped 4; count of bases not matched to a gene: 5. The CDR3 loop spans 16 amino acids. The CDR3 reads CASSVEASGAYNEQFF. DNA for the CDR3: TGTGCCAGCAGCGTAGAGGCTAGCGGGGCGTACAATGAGCAGTTCTTC.

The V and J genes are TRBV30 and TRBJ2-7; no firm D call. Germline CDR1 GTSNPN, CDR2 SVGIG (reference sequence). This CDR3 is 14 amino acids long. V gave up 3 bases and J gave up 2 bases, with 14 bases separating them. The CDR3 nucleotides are TGTGCCTGGAGCCCCTCCTCTAGGGCCTACGAGCAGTACTTC. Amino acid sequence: CAWSPSSRAYEQYF. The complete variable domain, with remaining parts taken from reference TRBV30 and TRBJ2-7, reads SQTIHQWPATLVQPVGSPLSLECTVEGTSNPNLYWYRQAAGRGLQLLFYSVGIGQISSEVPQNLSASRPQDRQFILSSKKLLLSDSGFYLCAWSPSSRAYEQYFGPGTRLTVT.

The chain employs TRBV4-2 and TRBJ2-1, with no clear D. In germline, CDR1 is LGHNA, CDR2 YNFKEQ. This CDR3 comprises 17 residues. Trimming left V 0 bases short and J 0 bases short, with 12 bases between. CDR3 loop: CASSQDFPGVSYNEQFF. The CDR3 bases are TGTGCCAGCAGCCAAGACTTCCCGGGTGTCTCCTACAATGAGCAGTTCTTC.

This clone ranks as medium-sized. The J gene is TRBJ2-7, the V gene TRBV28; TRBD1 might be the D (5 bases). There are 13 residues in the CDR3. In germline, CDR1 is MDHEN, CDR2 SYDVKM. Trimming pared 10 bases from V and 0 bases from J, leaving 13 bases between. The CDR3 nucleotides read TGTGCCACCTTTAACAGGCTCTCCTACGAGCAGTACTTC. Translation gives CATFNRLSYEQYF.

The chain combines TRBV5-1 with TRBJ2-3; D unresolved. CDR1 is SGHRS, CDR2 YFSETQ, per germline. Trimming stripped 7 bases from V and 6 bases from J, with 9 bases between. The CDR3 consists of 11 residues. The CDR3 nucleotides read TGCGCCAGCGGGATGGATGATACGCAGTATTTT. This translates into CASGMDDTQYF.

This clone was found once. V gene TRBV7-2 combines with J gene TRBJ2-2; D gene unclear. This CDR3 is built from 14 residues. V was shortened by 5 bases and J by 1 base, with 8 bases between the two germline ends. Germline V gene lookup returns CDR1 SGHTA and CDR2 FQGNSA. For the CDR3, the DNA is TGTGCCAGCAGCCCACCCAGGAACACCGGGGAGCTGTTTTTT. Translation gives CASSPPRNTGELFF. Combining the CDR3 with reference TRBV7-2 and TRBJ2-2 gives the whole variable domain GAGVSQSPSNKVTEKGKDVELRCDPISGHTALYWYRQSLGQGLEFLIYFQGNSAPDKSGLPSDRFSAERTGGSVSTLTIQRTQQEDSAVYLCASSPPRNTGELFFGEGSRLTVL.